These 2 T cell receptor beta chains originate from one sample sequenced in a study of shared clonotypes between healthy human individuals. Sequencing was performed with immunoSEQ multiplex PCR; in TCRdb, only in-frame clones are kept and a portion is missing. This sample has approximately 2.5 million clones; more than 85% occur once, and the top ten carry around 0.37%. Material: naive CD4+ T cells from PBMCs. Regarding subset: CD45RA+ positively selected. The origin of the receptors is a young man in good health. Some clones in this sample may be carry-over from other donors' samples.

CDR3 bases: TGTGCCAGCTCACCAGCGGTCCTCTCCTACAATGAGCAGTTCTTC. It encodes CASSPAVLSYNEQFF. The chain employs TRBV18 and TRBJ2-1; D gene unclear. This CDR3 has 15 residues. V gave up 2 bases and J gave up 0 bases, with 8 bases separating them. CDR1 is KGHSH, CDR2 LQKENI, per germline. The full variable domain, completed using reference TRBV18 and TRBJ2-1, is NAGVMQNPRHLVRRRGQEARLRCSPMKGHSHVYWYRQLPEEGLKFMVYLQKENIIDESGMPKERFSAEFPKEGPSILRIQQVVRGDSAAYFCASSPAVLSYNEQFFGPGTRLTVL.

V and J are TRBV7-6 and TRBJ2-7; 11 nucleotides agree with TRBD1. After removal of 1 base from V and 7 bases from J, the junction contained 12 bases not matched to a gene. In germline, CDR1 is SGHVS, CDR2 FNYEAQ. The CDR3 runs to 17 residues. This CDR3 is CASSLEGTGGVLREQYF. The CDR3 region has the DNA TGTGCCAGCAGCTTAGAAGGGACAGGGGGTGTTCTACGAGAGCAGTACTTC.